This T cell receptor beta chain was obtained from a study of blood T cell repertoires in COVID-19. The overall study: The study drew acute and convalescent COVID-19 samples from the United States, Italy and Spain.

As originally analysed: Reference gene primer amplification yielded estimated nucleated cell counts. The data were produced by immunoSEQ multiplex PCR, yet TCRdb's version contains in-frame clones alone and is incomplete. The V and J calls and clone size were taken over from that table, and D and trimming were inferred from the DNA. Of some 65,000 clones listed, about 85% were seen once; the top ten hold under 3%. V lost 5 bases, J lost 0 bases, and 13 bases stayed unmatched. The CDR3 spans 18 residues. Per the germline V gene, CDR1 is SNHLY and CDR2 is FYNNEI. The receptor's source is a man at least 80 years old with acute or convalescent COVID-19. Sequencing input: peripheral blood. This chain uses TRBV2 with TRBJ2-7; TRBD2 matches 10 bases. CDR3 sequence: CASSPRKVAGGNSYEQYF. Here the CDR3 DNA reads TGTGCCAGCAGTCCCAGGAAGGTAGCGGGAGGCAACTCCTACGAGCAGTACTTC.